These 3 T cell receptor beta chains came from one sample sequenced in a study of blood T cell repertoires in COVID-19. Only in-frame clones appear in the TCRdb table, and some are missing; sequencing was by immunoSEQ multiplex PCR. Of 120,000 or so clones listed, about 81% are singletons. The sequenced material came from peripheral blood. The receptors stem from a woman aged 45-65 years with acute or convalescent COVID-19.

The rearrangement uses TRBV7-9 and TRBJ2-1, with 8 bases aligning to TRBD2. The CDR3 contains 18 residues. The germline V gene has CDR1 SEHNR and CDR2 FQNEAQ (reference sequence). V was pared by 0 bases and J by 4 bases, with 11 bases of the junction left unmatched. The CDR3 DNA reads TGTGCCAGCAGCTTAGCTGGCCGTTTAGCGGGGACGTACAATGAGCAGTTCTTC. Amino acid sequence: CASSLAGRLAGTYNEQFF.

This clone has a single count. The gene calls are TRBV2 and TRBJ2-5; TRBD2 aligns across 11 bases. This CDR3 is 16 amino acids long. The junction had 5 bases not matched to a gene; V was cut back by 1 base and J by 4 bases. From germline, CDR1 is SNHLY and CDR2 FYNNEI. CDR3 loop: CASSEERLAGGETQYF. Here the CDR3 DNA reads TGTGCCAGCAGTGAAGAGAGGCTAGCGGGGGGAGAGACCCAGTACTTC. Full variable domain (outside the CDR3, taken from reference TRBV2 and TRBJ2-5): EPEVTQTPSHQVTQMGQEVILRCVPISNHLYFYWYRQILGQKVEFLVSFYNNEISEKSEIFDDQFSVERPDGSNFTLKIRSTKLEDSAMYFCASSEERLAGGETQYFGPGTRLLVL.

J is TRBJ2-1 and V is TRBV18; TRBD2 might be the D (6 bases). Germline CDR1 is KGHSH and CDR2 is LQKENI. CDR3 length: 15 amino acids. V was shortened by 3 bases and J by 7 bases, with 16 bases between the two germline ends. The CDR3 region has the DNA TGTGCCAGCTCACCTGCTGGGGAGGCCGGGAATGAGCAGTTCTTC. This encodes CASSPAGEAGNEQFF.